The 12 T cell receptor beta chains presented below share a single source sample, sequenced in a study of cytomegalovirus exposure and HLA in healthy donors. The study ran its PCR with 60 Vbeta and 13 Jbeta primers. Sequencing used immunoSEQ multiplex PCR; TCRdb keeps in-frame clones, though not all of them. Among 76,000 or so clones listed, 65% to 85% were seen once. The sample was PBMCs. Every receptor here comes from a woman aged 40 to 50 in good health and CMV-seropositive.

This clone appeared a single time. This chain joins TRBV29-1 and TRBJ2-5; 10 bases agree with TRBD1. Germline CDR1 reads SQVTM; CDR2 reads ANQGSEA. J lost 6 bases, V lost 3 bases, and 1 base had no gene match. This CDR3 contains 12 residues. The CDR3 here is CSVEGQGKTQYF. CDR3 DNA: TGCAGCGTTGAGGGACAGGGGAAGACCCAGTACTTC.

CDR3 sequence reads: CSVGAVPGHSSYEQYF. The CDR3 nucleotides are TGCAGCGTTGGTGCAGTCCCGGGTCACTCTTCCTACGAGCAGTACTTC. This chain uses TRBV29-1 with TRBJ2-7; D not resolved. The CDR3 is 16 amino acids. CDR1 is SQVTM and CDR2 is ANQGSEA in the germline V gene. The ends were cut back, 4 bases at V and 1 base at J, with 20 bases in the middle.

The chain carries TRBV15 and TRBJ2-2, with D possibly TRBD2 on 6 matching bases. CDR1 and CDR2 (germline): LNHNV, YYDKDF (reference sequence). The CDR3 extends over 16 amino acids. The V end lost 0 bases, the J end lost 5 bases, and 13 bases lay between the germline ends. In DNA form, the CDR3 reads TGTGCCACCAGCAGAGATCAGGGACTGAGGACCGGGGAGCTGTTTTTT. This encodes CATSRDQGLRTGELFF. Using reference TRBV15 and TRBJ2-2 for the parts outside the CDR3, the full variable domain is DAMVIQNPRYQVTQFGKPVTLSCSQTLNHNVMYWYQQKSSQAPKLLFHYYDKDFNNEADTPDNFQSRRPNTSFCFLDIRSPGLGDTAMYLCATSRDQGLRTGELFFGEGSRLTVL.

Here the CDR3 reads CASRGSNYGYTF. Written as DNA, the CDR3 is TGTGCCAGTAGGGGCAGTAACTATGGCTACACCTTC. This chain connects TRBV19 to TRBJ1-2; D is unclear. Germline CDR1 is LNHDA and CDR2 is SQIVND (reference sequence). Trimming stripped 6 bases from V and 1 base from J, with 6 bases between. The CDR3 sequence is 12 residues long.

The chain has TRBV6-5 and TRBJ2-7, with D maybe TRBD2 (6 bases). There are 15 residues in the CDR3. V shed 4 bases and J shed 6 bases, with 19 bases lying between them. Germline V gives CDR1 MNHEY, CDR2 SVGAGI. This chain's CDR3 is CASSFGNRLVSEQYF. CDR3 bases: TGTGCCAGCAGTTTCGGAAACAGACTAGTATCCGAGCAGTACTTC.

This chain uses TRBV5-1 with TRBJ1-2; D is uncertain. Germline V gives CDR1 SGHRS, CDR2 YFSETQ. This CDR3 is built from 15 residues. The V end lost 7 bases, the J end lost 4 bases, and 20 bases lay between the germline ends. Here the CDR3 reads CASGKAPGMAYGYTF. CDR3 nucleotides: TGCGCCAGCGGGAAGGCTCCGGGGATGGCCTATGGCTACACCTTC.

The genes are TRBV27 and TRBJ2-7; 7 bases fit TRBD1. Germline V lookup: CDR1 MNHEY, CDR2 SMNVEV (reference sequence). The CDR3 covers 14 residues. V lost 2 bases to trimming and J lost 3 bases; unmatched junction nucleotides: 4. Here the CDR3 DNA reads TGTGCCAGCAGTTTAAGGGCAGGGGGCTACGAGCAGTACTTC. It encodes CASSLRAGGYEQYF.

The gene calls are TRBV7-2 and TRBJ1-3; 7 bases fit TRBD1. The CDR3 sequence is 14 residues long. J lost 2 bases, V lost 6 bases, and 4 bases had no gene match. Germline CDR1 and CDR2: SGHTA and FQGNSA. In DNA, the CDR3 is TGTGCCAGCAGTCGAACAGGGGCTGGAAACACCATATATTTT. Translated: CASSRTGAGNTIYF.

This clone was picked up one time. The rearrangement links TRBV18 to TRBJ2-7, with D tentatively TRBD2 (5 bases). CDR1 and CDR2 (germline): KGHSH, LQKENI. Trimming pared 3 bases from V and 4 bases from J, leaving 13 bases between. CDR3 length equals 14 residues. The CDR3: CASSPTEGIYEQYF. CDR3 in DNA: TGTGCCAGCTCACCCACCGAGGGTATTTACGAGCAGTACTTC.

The V gene is TRBV29-1, the J gene TRBJ2-3; D may be TRBD2 (6 bases). Germline V CDR1 and CDR2: SQVTM, ANQGSEA. The CDR3 runs 14 residues. The V gene lost 1 base and the J gene lost 4 bases, with 12 bases spanning the gap. The CDR3: CSVEAGGEADTQYF. CDR3 DNA: TGCAGCGTTGAAGCTGGAGGGGAGGCAGATACGCAGTATTTT.

The chain uses TRBV7-9 and TRBJ1-1, with a weak D call TRBD1 (6 bases). The CDR3 runs to 14 residues. Germline V CDR1 and CDR2: SEHNR, FQNEAQ (reference sequence). Trimming cost V 5 bases and J 1 base, with 11 bases left between them. CDR3 coding DNA: TGTGCCAGCAGCAAGGCGGACAGGAACACTGAAGCTTTCTTT. Translation: CASSKADRNTEAFF.

This chain connects TRBV10-3 to TRBJ2-7, with 12 bases that match TRBD2. Germline assignment: CDR1 ENHRY and CDR2 SYGVKD. After removal of 5 bases from V and 3 bases from J, the junction contained 2 bases not matched to a gene. CDR3 length: 14 amino acids. The CDR3 loop reads CAISTSGRSYEQYF. The CDR3 DNA reads TGTGCCATCAGTACTAGCGGGAGGAGCTACGAGCAGTACTTC.